This TCR beta chain was sequenced for a study of CD8 T cells in cerebrospinal fluid in Alzheimer's disease. This clonotype is deemed medium-sized (0.01 to 0.1%) by its frequency. From germline, CDR1 is ENHRY and CDR2 SYGVKD. The CDR3 totals 16 residues. One entry per CDR3 protein, without DNA, is what TCRdb gives after re-calling the 10x single-cell sequencing reads. The listing records about 1,500 distinct CDR3 sequences. The TCR sequence derives from a human donor with mild cognitive impairment. Sample: cerebrospinal fluid. The chain is built from TRBV10-3 and TRBJ2-7; TCRdb names TRBD1, which stays unverified in the absence of DNA. The CDR3 is CAISELGGASSYEQYF.